This T cell receptor (beta chain) was obtained from a study of blood T cell repertoires in COVID-19. Study-level information: Nucleic acid was either cDNA or gDNA, and it came from T cells, B-cell-depleted T cells, or PBMCs.

Germline loops: CDR1 SEHNR, CDR2 FQNEAQ (reference sequence). CDR3 length: 13 amino acids. The germline V and J ends were trimmed by 5 bases and 7 bases, with 14 bases remaining between them. Each participant's cohort was designated according to participant-reported clinical history. This table comes from immunoSEQ multiplex PCR, and its TCRdb copy is limited to in-frame clones, with some not included. There are roughly 280,000 clones in the sample; 80% to 90% occur only once, and approximately 2.5% lies in the top ten. The sequenced sample consisted of PBMCs or T cells enriched from blood (not recorded which). This TCR was recovered from a woman younger than 30 who had recovered from COVID-19. V usage is TRBV7-9 and J usage is TRBJ1-1; possibly TRBD1 for D (5 bases). CDR3 protein: CASSTLGEGEAFF. CDR3 nucleotide sequence: TGTGCCAGCAGCACTTTGGGGGAGGGTGAAGCTTTCTTT.